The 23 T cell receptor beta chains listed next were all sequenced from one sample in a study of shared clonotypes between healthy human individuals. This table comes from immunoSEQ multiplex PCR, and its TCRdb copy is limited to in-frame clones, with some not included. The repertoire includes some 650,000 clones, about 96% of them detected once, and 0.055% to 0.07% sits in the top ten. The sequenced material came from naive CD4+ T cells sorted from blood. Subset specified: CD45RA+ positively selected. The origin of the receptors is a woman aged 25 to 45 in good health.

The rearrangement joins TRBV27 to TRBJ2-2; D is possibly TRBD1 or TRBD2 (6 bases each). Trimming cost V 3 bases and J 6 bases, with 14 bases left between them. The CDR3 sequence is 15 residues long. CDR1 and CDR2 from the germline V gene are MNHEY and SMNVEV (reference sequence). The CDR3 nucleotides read TGTGCCAGCAGTTTGATAAGGGGGGCGCCCGGGGAGCTGTTTTTT. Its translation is CASSLIRGAPGELFF.

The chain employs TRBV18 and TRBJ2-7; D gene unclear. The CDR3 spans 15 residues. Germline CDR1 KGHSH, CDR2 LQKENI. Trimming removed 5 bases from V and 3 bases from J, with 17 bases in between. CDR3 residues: CASSARPGHNYEQYF. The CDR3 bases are TGTGCCAGCTCAGCAAGACCGGGCCATAACTACGAGCAGTACTTC.

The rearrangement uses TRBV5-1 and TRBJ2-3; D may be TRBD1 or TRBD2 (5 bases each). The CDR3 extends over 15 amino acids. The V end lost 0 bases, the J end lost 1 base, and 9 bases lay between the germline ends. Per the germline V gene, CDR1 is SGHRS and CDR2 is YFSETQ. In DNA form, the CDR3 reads TGCGCCAGCAGCTTGGCTCGGGGCGGCACAGATACGCAGTATTTT. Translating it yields CASSLARGGTDTQYF.

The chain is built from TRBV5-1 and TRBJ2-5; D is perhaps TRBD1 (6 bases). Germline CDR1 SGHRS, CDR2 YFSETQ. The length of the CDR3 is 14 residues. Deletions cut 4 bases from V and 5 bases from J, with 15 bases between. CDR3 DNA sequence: TGCGCCAGCAGCCTCCGGGACACCTGGGAGACCCAGTACTTC. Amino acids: CASSLRDTWETQYF.

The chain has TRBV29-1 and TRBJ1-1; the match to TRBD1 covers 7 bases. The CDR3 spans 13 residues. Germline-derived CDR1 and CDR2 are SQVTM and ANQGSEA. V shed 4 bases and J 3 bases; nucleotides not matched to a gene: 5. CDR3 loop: CSVVRQGYTEAFF. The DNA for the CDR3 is TGCAGCGTTGTCCGACAGGGCTACACTGAAGCTTTCTTT.

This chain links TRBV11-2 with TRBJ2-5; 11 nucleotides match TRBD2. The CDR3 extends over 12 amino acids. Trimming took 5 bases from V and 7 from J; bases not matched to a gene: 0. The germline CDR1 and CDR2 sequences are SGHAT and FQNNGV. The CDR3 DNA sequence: TGTGCCAGCAGCCTAGCGGGAGGGACCCAGTACTTC. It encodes CASSLAGGTQYF. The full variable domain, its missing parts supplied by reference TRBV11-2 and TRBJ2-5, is EAGVAQSPRYKIIEKRQSVAFWCNPISGHATLYWYQQILGQGPKLLIQFQNNGVVDDSQLPKDRFSAERLKGVDSTLKIQPAKLEDSAVYLCASSLAGGTQYFGPGTRLLVL.

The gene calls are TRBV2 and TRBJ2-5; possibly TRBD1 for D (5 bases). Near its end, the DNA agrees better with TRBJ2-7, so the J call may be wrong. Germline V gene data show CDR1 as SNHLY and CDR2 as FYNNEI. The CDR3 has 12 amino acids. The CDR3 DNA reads TGTGCCAGCAGTTTGGACATCTACGAGCAGTACTTC. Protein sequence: CASSLDIYEQYF.

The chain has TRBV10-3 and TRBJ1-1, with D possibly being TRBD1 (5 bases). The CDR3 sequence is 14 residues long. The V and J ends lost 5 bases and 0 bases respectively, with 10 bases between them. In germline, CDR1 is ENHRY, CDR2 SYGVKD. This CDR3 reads CAISSRQLNTEAFF. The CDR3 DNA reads TGTGCCATCAGTTCGAGACAGCTGAACACTGAAGCTTTCTTT.

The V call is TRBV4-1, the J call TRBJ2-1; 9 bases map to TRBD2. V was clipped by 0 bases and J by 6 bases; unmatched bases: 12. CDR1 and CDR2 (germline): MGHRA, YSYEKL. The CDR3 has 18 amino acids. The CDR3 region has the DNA TGCGCCAGCAGCCAAGAATCCTCCCTAGCGGGACGGGGCAATGAGCAGTTCTTC. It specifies CASSQESSLAGRGNEQFF.

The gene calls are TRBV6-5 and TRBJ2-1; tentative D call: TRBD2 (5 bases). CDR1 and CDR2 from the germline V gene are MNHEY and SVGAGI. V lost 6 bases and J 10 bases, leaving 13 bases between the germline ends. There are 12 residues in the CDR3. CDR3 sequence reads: CASSLGIGEQFF. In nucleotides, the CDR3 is TGTGCCAGCAGCCTCGGGATTGGAGAGCAGTTCTTC.

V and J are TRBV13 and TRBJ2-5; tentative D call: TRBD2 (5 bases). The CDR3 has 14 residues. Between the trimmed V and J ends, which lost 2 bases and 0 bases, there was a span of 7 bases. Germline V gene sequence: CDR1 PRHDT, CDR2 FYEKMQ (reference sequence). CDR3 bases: TGTGCCAGCAGCTTAAGGGAGTACCAAGAGACCCAGTACTTC. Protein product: CASSLREYQETQYF.

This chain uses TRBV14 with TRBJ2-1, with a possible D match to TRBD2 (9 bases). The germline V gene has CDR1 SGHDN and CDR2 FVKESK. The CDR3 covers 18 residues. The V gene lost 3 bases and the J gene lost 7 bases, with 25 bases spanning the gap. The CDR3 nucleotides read TGTGCCAGCAGCCAGACAGGGGTTAGCGGGAGCTGGCCTAATGAGCAGTTCTTC. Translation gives CASSQTGVSGSWPNEQFF.

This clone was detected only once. The CDR3 nucleotides read TGTGCCAGCAGCCGCGGACGGGACCGAACATTAACTGAAGCTTTCTTT. Translation: CASSRGRDRTLTEAFF. This chain links TRBV5-4 with TRBJ1-1, with a tentative D call TRBD1 (5 bases). Deletions cut 4 bases from V and 5 bases from J, with 21 bases between. Germline CDR1 SGHNT, CDR2 YYREEE (reference sequence). The CDR3 is made up of 16 amino acids.

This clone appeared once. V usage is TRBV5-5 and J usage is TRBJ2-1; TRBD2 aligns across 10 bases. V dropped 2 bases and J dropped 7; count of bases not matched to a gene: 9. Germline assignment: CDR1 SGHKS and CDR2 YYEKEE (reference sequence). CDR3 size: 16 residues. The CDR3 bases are TGTGCCAGCAGCTTTTCCCTGGGACTAGCGTGGAATGAGCAGTTCTTC. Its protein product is CASSFSLGLAWNEQFF.

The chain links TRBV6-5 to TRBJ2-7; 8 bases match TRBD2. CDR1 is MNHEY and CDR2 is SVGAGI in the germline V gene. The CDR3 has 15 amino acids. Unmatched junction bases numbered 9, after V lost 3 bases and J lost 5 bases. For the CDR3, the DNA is TGTGCCAGCAGTTATCTGGCGGGAGGATCGGACGAGCAGTACTTC. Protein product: CASSYLAGGSDEQYF.

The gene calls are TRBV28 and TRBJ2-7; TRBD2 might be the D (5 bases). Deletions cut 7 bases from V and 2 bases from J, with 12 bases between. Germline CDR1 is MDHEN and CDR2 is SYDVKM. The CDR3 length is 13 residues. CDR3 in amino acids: CASKSTGTYEQYF. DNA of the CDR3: TGTGCCAGCAAATCGACGGGGACCTACGAGCAGTACTTC. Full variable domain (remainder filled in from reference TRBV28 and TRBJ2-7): DVKVTQSSRYLVKRTGEKVFLECVQDMDHENMFWYRQDPGLGLRLIYFSYDVKMKEKGDIPEGYSVSREKKERFSLILESASTNQTSMYLCASKSTGTYEQYFGPGTRLTVT.

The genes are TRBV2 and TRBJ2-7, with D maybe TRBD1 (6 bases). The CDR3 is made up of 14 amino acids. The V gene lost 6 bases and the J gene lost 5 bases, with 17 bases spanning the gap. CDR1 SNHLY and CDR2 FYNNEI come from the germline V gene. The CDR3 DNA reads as TGTGCCAGCAGAAGGGCGGCAGGGGAGAACGAGCAGTACTTC. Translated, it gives CASRRAAGENEQYF.

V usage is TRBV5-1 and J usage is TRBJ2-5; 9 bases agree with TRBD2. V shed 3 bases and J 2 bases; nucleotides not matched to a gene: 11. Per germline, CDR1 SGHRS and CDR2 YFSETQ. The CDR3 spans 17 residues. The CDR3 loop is CASSSYVSGRRQETQYF. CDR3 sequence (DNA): TGCGCCAGCAGCTCCTATGTTAGCGGGAGAAGGCAAGAGACCCAGTACTTC.

CDR3 sequence: CATSNRGPDEQYF. CDR3 nucleotide sequence: TGTGCCACCAGCAACAGGGGGCCGGACGAGCAGTACTTC. V gene TRBV15 combines with J gene TRBJ2-7; 9 nucleotides match TRBD1. Losses at the gene ends were 4 bases for V and 5 bases for J; bases not matched to a gene: 3. Germline V CDR1 and CDR2: LNHNV, YYDKDF (reference sequence). The CDR3 sequence is 13 residues long.

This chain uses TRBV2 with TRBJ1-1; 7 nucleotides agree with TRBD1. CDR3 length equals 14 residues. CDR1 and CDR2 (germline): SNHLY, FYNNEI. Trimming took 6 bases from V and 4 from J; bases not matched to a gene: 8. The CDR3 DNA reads TGTGCCAGCAGCTTATCAGGGGGTGGCACTGAAGCTTTCTTT. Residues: CASSLSGGGTEAFF.

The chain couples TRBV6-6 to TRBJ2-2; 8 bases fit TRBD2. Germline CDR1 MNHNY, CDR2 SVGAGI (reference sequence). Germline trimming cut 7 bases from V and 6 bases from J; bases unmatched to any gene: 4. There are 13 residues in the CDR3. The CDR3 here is CASTPGGAGELFF. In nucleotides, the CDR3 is TGTGCCAGCACGCCCGGGGGGGCCGGGGAGCTGTTTTTT.

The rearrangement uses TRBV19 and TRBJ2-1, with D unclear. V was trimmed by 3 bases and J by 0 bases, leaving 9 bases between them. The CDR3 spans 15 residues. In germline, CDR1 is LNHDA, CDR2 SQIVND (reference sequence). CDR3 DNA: TGTGCCAGTAGTATCCCGCAGAGCTCCTACAATGAGCAGTTCTTC. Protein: CASSIPQSSYNEQFF.

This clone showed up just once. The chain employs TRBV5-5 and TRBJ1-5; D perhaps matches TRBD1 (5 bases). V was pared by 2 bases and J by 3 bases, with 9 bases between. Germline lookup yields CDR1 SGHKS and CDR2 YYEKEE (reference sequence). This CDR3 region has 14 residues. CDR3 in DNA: TGTGCCAGCAGCTTTCGAGGGGCCAATCAGCCCCAGCATTTT. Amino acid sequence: CASSFRGANQPQHF. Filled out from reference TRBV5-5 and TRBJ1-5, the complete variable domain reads DAGVTQSPTHLIKTRGQQVTLRCSPISGHKSVSWYQQVLGQGPQFIFQYYEKEERGRGNFPDRFSARQFPNYSSELNVNALLLGDSALYLCASSFRGANQPQHFGDGTRLSIL.